Listed here is a single T cell receptor (beta chain). One end of the junction fails to match germline, which may point to a read error. The CDR3 loop spans 11 amino acids. Germline V gives CDR1 SGHTA, CDR2 FQGNSA. Sequencing was performed with immunoSEQ multiplex PCR; in TCRdb, only in-frame clones are kept and a portion is missing. Here the sample spans 70,000 to 80,000 clones, over 85% being singletons. The source of the sample is a study of control samples from healthy donors and cancer patients. The sequence derives from a woman in her sixties or seventies with head and neck cancer. The specimen was PBMCs. V is TRBV7-2 and J is TRBJ1-1, with 9 bases aligning to TRBD1. For the CDR3, the DNA is TGTGCCAGCAGCTTGGACAGGGGACTGGTCTTT. This encodes CASSLDRGLVF.